This section outlines one TCR beta chain sequence together with its context. Its antigen remains unidentified. The entry originates in a study of CD8 T cells in ankylosing spondylitis. Overall study results and limits: Significant enrichment of disease-linked clones was reportedly seen in matched ankylosing spondylitis synovial fluid. What appeared characteristic of ankylosing spondylitis blood was a TCR beta motif of about eight highly homologous variants. Existing reports had already noted some motif variants in reactive arthritis synovial fluid and blood.

TCRdb re-analysed the 5' RACE reads in MiXCR, keeping a single row per CDR3 protein. The sample holds approximately 140,000 distinct CDR3 sequences, around 45% seen once. CDR1 is MDHEN and CDR2 is SYDVKM in the germline V gene. Trimming shortened V by 2 bases and J by 4 bases, and 8 bases separated the two germline ends. The CDR3 is 13 amino acids. Sample: synovial fluid, either unsorted or a sorted T cell fraction (not recorded which). The sequence was obtained from a male donor with ankylosing spondylitis. The J gene is TRBJ1-2, the V gene TRBV28; D is ambiguous. CDR3 sequence reads: CASSLNGRYGYTF. For the CDR3, the DNA is TGTGCCAGCAGTTTAAATGGCCGCTATGGCTACACCTTC.